The present T cell receptor beta chain was sequenced within a study of T cell repertoires in cytomegalovirus infection. TCRdb passed the reads through MiXCR, listing each CDR3 protein once. The profile shows some 310,000 distinct CDR3 sequences, about 25% of them singletons. In the case of this clonotype: Its specificity is not known. Just one base apart from a much larger clone, this may be a read error.

Study-level points and caveats: HLA-C-restricted TCR beta clonotypes specific for CMV led the ex vivo response.

Germline CDR1 reads SGHTA; CDR2 reads FQGNSA. This CDR3 is built from 15 residues. This rearrangement joins TRBV7-2 to TRBJ2-7; D is possibly TRBD2 (5 bases). Specimen: cultured PBMCs, collected from culture after CMV antigen stimulation. The receptor was isolated from a human donor in good health (CMV status not recorded). Some clones in this sample may be carry-over from other donors' samples. CDR3 region: CVSSLAGQRTYEQYF. The CDR3 coding sequence is TGTGTCAGCAGCTTAGCAGGCCAGCGGACCTACGAGCAGTACTTC.